One TCR beta chain is described in this entry. TCRdb reprocessed the 5' RACE reads via MiXCR and lists one record per CDR3 protein. There are around 1.7 million distinct CDR3 sequences in the sample; under 35% occur only once, and over 0.25% lies in the top ten. The CDR3 is made up of 14 amino acids. Trimming removed 0 bases at V and 3 bases at J, with 9 bases between. The germline V gene has CDR1 SGHRS and CDR2 YFSETQ. The sample belongs to a study of identical twins. Sequencing was done on a sample of cord blood. The clonotype was recovered from a newborn girl in good health. The chain recombines TRBV5-1 with TRBJ2-5; D ambiguous. The CDR3: CASSLDRHKETQYF. The CDR3 DNA is TGCGCCAGCAGCTTGGACAGACATAAAGAGACCCAGTACTTC.